These 20 T cell receptor beta chains were all obtained from the same sample, sequenced in a study of fetal regulatory T cell absence and autoimmunity. The data were produced by immunoSEQ multiplex PCR, yet TCRdb's version contains in-frame clones alone and is incomplete. The sample records around 100,000 clones, approximately 79% being singletons. Specimen: pancreas tissue. Source of these receptors: a male donor with IPEX syndrome.

This clone was recorded only once. The chain employs TRBV27 and TRBJ2-5; 8 nucleotides align to TRBD1. CDR3 length: 16 amino acids. The J segment lost 4 bases and the V segment lost 3 bases, leaving 10 bases of the junction unmatched. Germline assignment: CDR1 MNHEY and CDR2 SMNVEV (reference sequence). CDR3 DNA sequence: TGTGCCAGCAGTTTCCTTAGCAGGGGGCCCCCAGAGACCCAGTACTTC. This translates into CASSFLSRGPPETQYF.

The genes are TRBV2 and TRBJ1-2; TRBD1 is a possible D gene (5 bases). Trimming took off 8 bases at V and 6 bases at J, with 22 bases between the two ends. The CDR3 contains 15 residues. The germline V gene has CDR1 SNHLY and CDR2 FYNNEI. This CDR3 is CASRIYTAGFDGYTF. The CDR3 DNA follows: TGTGCCAGCCGCATATACACCGCAGGGTTTGATGGCTACACCTTC. The entire variable domain, with the rest obtained from reference TRBV2 and TRBJ1-2, is as follows: EPEVTQTPSHQVTQMGQEVILRCVPISNHLYFYWYRQILGQKVEFLVSFYNNEISEKSEIFDDQFSVERPDGSNFTLKIRSTKLEDSAMYFCASRIYTAGFDGYTFGSGTRLTVV.

The chain links TRBV6-1 to TRBJ1-1; D call uncertain. V was trimmed by 5 bases and J by 1 base, leaving 8 bases between them. The CDR3 totals 13 residues. The germline CDR1 and CDR2 sequences are MNHNS and SASEGT. CDR3 in amino acids: CASSYGQNTEAFF. In DNA form, the CDR3 reads TGTGCCAGCAGTTATGGGCAGAACACTGAAGCTTTCTTT.

The V gene is TRBV11-3, the J gene TRBJ2-7; 7 bases are a match to TRBD2. V gave up 1 base and J gave up 0 bases; unmatched junction bases: 3. CDR3 size: 15 residues. The germline CDR1 and CDR2 sequences are SGHNT and YENEEA. In nucleotides, the CDR3 is TGTGCCAGCAGCTTAGTCGGGGGGAGCTCCTACGAGCAGTACTTC. Translating it yields CASSLVGGSSYEQYF. The full variable domain, with the rest looked up from reference TRBV11-3 and TRBJ2-7, is EAGVVQSPRYKIIEKKQPVAFWCNPISGHNTLYWYLQNLGQGPELLIRYENEEAVDDSQLPKDRFSAERLKGVDSTLKIQPAELGDSAVYLCASSLVGGSSYEQYFGPGTRLTVT.

The chain links TRBV5-6 to TRBJ2-4, with a weak D call TRBD2 (6 bases). V was pared by 0 bases and J by 0 bases, with 13 bases between. This CDR3 contains 17 residues. CDR1 is SGHDT, CDR2 YYEEEE, per germline. The CDR3 is CASSLGSGLRAKNIQYF. The CDR3 region has the DNA TGTGCCAGCAGCTTGGGTAGCGGCCTAAGAGCCAAAAACATTCAGTACTTC.

The chain's CDR3 is CASSPLRGRMTDTQYF. CDR3 DNA: TGTGCCAGCAGTCCGCTTAGGGGGAGAATGACAGATACGCAGTATTTT. The chain joins TRBV27 to TRBJ2-3, with D perhaps matching TRBD1 (6 bases). Germline CDR1 reads MNHEY; CDR2 reads SMNVEV (reference sequence). The CDR3 contains 16 residues. V lost 5 bases and J 3 bases, leaving 18 bases between the germline ends.

This chain's CDR3 is CASSPYGSGLTDTQYF. DNA for the CDR3: TGCGCCAGCAGTCCCTACGGGAGCGGCCTCACAGATACGCAGTATTTT. This chain links TRBV5-1 with TRBJ2-3, with a possible D match to TRBD2 (6 bases). V lost 5 bases and J 2 bases, leaving 18 bases between the germline ends. From germline, CDR1 is SGHRS and CDR2 YFSETQ. This CDR3 is 16 amino acids long.

As DNA, the CDR3 is TGTGCCAGCAATTTGGCAGGGGGGACTGAAGCTTTCTTT. Protein: CASNLAGGTEAFF. The V and J genes are TRBV27 and TRBJ1-1; 7 positions match TRBD1. Germline CDR1 MNHEY, CDR2 SMNVEV (reference sequence). This CDR3 comprises 13 residues. V gave up 7 bases and J gave up 5 bases; unmatched junction bases: 7.

This clone has more than one count but fewer than ten. V is TRBV6-5 and J is TRBJ1-1; D is uncertain. Trimming took 5 bases from V and 6 from J, leaving 7 bases between them. Germline lookup yields CDR1 MNHEY and CDR2 SVGAGI. CDR3 size: 11 residues. The CDR3 sequence: CASSTGAEAFF. The CDR3 bases are TGTGCCAGCAGTACTGGGGCTGAAGCTTTCTTT.

The chain is built from TRBV5-1 and TRBJ1-2; 8 bases line up with TRBD1. V trimming: 4 bases; J trimming: 7 bases; junction bases outside the gene matches: 6. The CDR3 spans 13 residues. Per the germline V gene, CDR1 is SGHRS and CDR2 is YFSETQ. CDR3: CASSPQGAGGYTF. CDR3 sequence (DNA): TGCGCCAGCAGCCCCCAGGGGGCGGGTGGCTACACCTTC.

CDR3 protein: CASSPPGLAGNNEQFF. The DNA for the CDR3 is TGTGCCAGCTCACCACCGGGACTAGCGGGGAACAATGAGCAGTTCTTC. The V gene is TRBV18, the J gene TRBJ2-1; 13 bases match TRBD2. Germline V lookup: CDR1 KGHSH, CDR2 LQKENI. With 0 bases clipped from V and 5 bases from J, the junction kept 1 base outside the gene matches. CDR3 length equals 16 residues.

The chain uses TRBV7-9 and TRBJ2-1; TRBD2 aligns across 9 bases. Germline V gene sequence: CDR1 SEHNR, CDR2 FQNEAQ (reference sequence). This CDR3 is 17 amino acids long. The ends lost 1 base at V and 6 bases at J; junction bases unmatched: 10. CDR3 loop: CASSLGGGLAGLNEQFF. Written as DNA, the CDR3 is TGTGCCAGCAGCTTAGGGGGAGGGCTAGCGGGGCTCAATGAGCAGTTCTTC.

V is TRBV2 and J is TRBJ1-5; 8 nucleotides align to TRBD1. The CDR3 consists of 14 residues. Germline CDR1 is SNHLY and CDR2 is FYNNEI. Trimming at V came to 4 bases and at J to 7 bases, leaving 6 bases not matched to a gene. CDR3 loop: CASSADREEQPQHF. Written as DNA, the CDR3 is TGTGCCAGCAGTGCGGACAGGGAGGAACAGCCCCAGCATTTT.

The chain uses TRBV19 and TRBJ2-7; 8 bases agree with TRBD2. The CDR3 has 14 residues. The germline gives CDR1 LNHDA, CDR2 SQIVND (reference sequence). With 1 base clipped from V and 3 bases from J, the junction kept 2 bases outside the gene matches. CDR3 protein: CASSIAGTSYEQYF. The CDR3 nucleotides are TGTGCCAGTAGTATAGCGGGGACTAGCTACGAGCAGTACTTC.

The rearrangement uses TRBV20-1 and TRBJ2-3; D is unresolved. Germline V CDR1 and CDR2: DFQATT, SNEGSKA (reference sequence). CDR3 size: 11 residues. V gave up 6 bases and J gave up 12 bases, with 16 bases separating them. DNA for the CDR3: TGCAGTGCGGTGGACCTAACATTCCAGTATTTT. Translated: CSAVDLTFQYF.

The chain couples TRBV7-2 to TRBJ1-6; 11 bases are a match to TRBD1. The germline V gene encodes CDR1 SGHTA and CDR2 FQGNSA. This CDR3 spans 17 amino acids. V gave up 1 base and J gave up 4 bases; unmatched junction bases: 3. DNA for the CDR3: TGTGCCAGCAGCTTAGTGGGACAGGGGGTTTATAATTCACCCCTCCACTTT. Its translation: CASSLVGQGVYNSPLHF.

About this clone itself: The germline gene is not matched at one end of the junction; a read error may be the cause. The chain combines TRBV4-1 with TRBJ2-7; weak D call: TRBD2 (6 bases). CDR1 MGHRA and CDR2 YSYEKL come from the germline V gene. CDR3 length equals 13 residues. CDR3 coding DNA: TGCGCCAGCAGCCAAGATAGGGAGGCTACTCAGAACTTC. Translating gives CASSQDREATQNF.

The V gene is TRBV30, the J gene TRBJ1-4, with a possible D match to TRBD1 (5 bases). Germline CDR1 reads GTSNPN; CDR2 reads SVGIG (reference sequence). V lost 2 bases to trimming and J lost 10 bases, with 14 bases between them. This CDR3 spans 13 amino acids. CDR3 sequence: CAWSTGEIGKLFF. The CDR3 DNA is TGTGCCTGGAGTACAGGAGAAATCGGAAAACTGTTTTTT. The variable domain in full, with the rest retrieved from reference TRBV30 and TRBJ1-4, is SQTIHQWPATLVQPVGSPLSLECTVEGTSNPNLYWYRQAAGRGLQLLFYSVGIGQISSEVPQNLSASRPQDRQFILSSKKLLLSDSGFYLCAWSTGEIGKLFFGSGTQLSVL.

The chain carries TRBV5-8 and TRBJ2-3; 9 positions match TRBD2. With 2 bases clipped from V and 0 bases from J, the junction kept 7 bases outside the gene matches. CDR1 and CDR2 from the germline V gene are SGHTS and YDEGEE. The CDR3 is made up of 17 amino acids. The CDR3 sequence: CASSFQREALSTDTQYF. The CDR3 bases are TGTGCCAGCAGCTTCCAGCGGGAGGCCCTTAGCACAGATACGCAGTATTTT. Drawing the rest from reference TRBV5-8 and TRBJ2-3, the complete variable domain is EAGVTQSPTHLIKTRGQQATLRCSPISGHTSVYWYQQALGLGLQFLLWYDEGEERNRGNFPPRFSGRQFPNYSSELNVNALELEDSALYLCASSFQREALSTDTQYFGPGTRLTVL.

In its sample, this clone was seen once. The chain is built from TRBV25-1 and TRBJ1-4; D might be TRBD1 (5 bases). The germline CDR1 and CDR2 sequences are MGHDK and SYGVNS. This CDR3 is built from 13 residues. V gave up 6 bases and J gave up 8 bases, with 13 bases separating them. The CDR3 coding sequence is TGTGCCAGCAGGGGACGGATAAGAGAAAAACTGTTTTTT. This codes for CASRGRIREKLFF.